This is a list of T cell receptor beta chains from one sample in a study of OX40 agonist ivuxolimab in advanced cancers. Only in-frame clones appear in the TCRdb table, and some are missing; sequencing was by immunoSEQ multiplex PCR. The sample consists of some 34,000 clones, around 85% of them appearing once. The sample in question was CD4+ or CD8+ T cells sorted from blood, obtained in a trial of the OX40 agonist ivuxolimab. Every receptor here comes from an adult with an advanced solid tumor such as melanoma, head and neck, liver or kidney cancer. CDR3s include the opening cysteine and the closing phenylalanine or tryptophan. Fields, in order: J gene, V gene, clone size, D gene, CDR3 DNA, CDR3 protein. A D gene is named only where the DNA matches it firmly. The size entry is marked missing in some rows and otherwise reads once, few, many or a size class.

>TRBJ1-1|TRBV5-6|-|-
TGTGCCAGCAGCAGGGACGGGAACACTGAAGCTTTCTTT
CASSRDGNTEAFF
>TRBJ2-7|TRBV7-8|-|-
TGTGCCAGCAGCACTTACCGGGGAGTCTCCTACGAGCAGTACTTC
CASSTYRGVSYEQYF
>TRBJ2-3|TRBV19|few|-
TGTGCCAGTAGCGCAGGGGCAGATACGCAGTATTTT
CASSAGADTQYF
>TRBJ1-2|TRBV28|-|TRBD1
TGTGCCAGCAGTCGACAGGGGGCGTATGGCTACACCTTC
CASSRQGAYGYTF
>TRBJ2-1|TRBV7-9|-|TRBD1
TGTGCCAGCAGCTTAACAGGCTACGACAGGGGATCAGGGAATGAGCAGTTCTTC
CASSLTGYDRGSGNEQFF
>TRBJ2-5|TRBV4-1|-|-
TGCGCCAGCACCCCTCAGGGGGGTAGTATAGAGACCCAGTACTTC
CASTPQGGSIETQYF
>TRBJ1-1|TRBV5-6|-|-
TGTGCCAGCAGCTCGTTAAAGGCGGGTTACACTGAAGCTTTCTTT
CASSSLKAGYTEAFF
>TRBJ2-3|TRBV2|-|-
TGTGCCAGCAGTGACCAGTCCCCAGATACGCAGTATTTT
CASSDQSPDTQYF
>TRBJ2-3|TRBV7-9|-|-
TGTGCCAGCAGCTTAGGGGGGCCCGCAGCAGATACGCAGTATTTT
CASSLGGPAADTQYF
>TRBJ1-1|TRBV5-1|few|TRBD1
TGCGCCAGCAGTTCAGGGGGGCCGACCACTGAAGCTTTCTTT
CASSSGGPTTEAFF
>TRBJ2-1|TRBV11-1|-|-
TGTGCCAGCAGCTTCCACAGGAGCTCCTACAATGAGCAGTTCTTC
CASSFHRSSYNEQFF
>TRBJ1-2|TRBV7-9|-|-
TGTGCCAGCGCGACTCCCTATGGCTACACCTTC
CASATPYGYTF